Listed below are T cell receptor beta chains from one sample, sequenced in a study of T cell responses to AZD1222 COVID-19 vaccine. Here immunoSEQ multiplex PCR was the method, and the copy in TCRdb shows in-frame clones only, minus some. The sample has over 95,000 clones; approximately 90% are singletons. The sample in question was peripheral blood, obtained on day 0 of AZD1222 vaccination. The receptors derive from an adult in good health. CDR3s leave out the opening cysteine and the closing phenylalanine or tryptophan. D genes are given only for firm matches.

d_gene: TRBD1
v_gene: TRBV6-2/TRBV6-3
j_gene: TRBJ1-2
CDR3aa: ASSYAQGVYGYT

d_gene: TRBD2
v_gene: TRBV19
j_gene: TRBJ2-1
CDR3aa: ASSIDRASGQF

d_gene: NA
v_gene: TRBV29-1
j_gene: TRBJ1-2
CDR3aa: SVGSGLQGYT

d_gene: NA
v_gene: TRBV4-2
j_gene: TRBJ1-5
CDR3aa: ASSQGPGLNQPQH

d_gene: NA
v_gene: TRBV16
j_gene: TRBJ2-3
CDR3aa: ASSQSGRTDTQY

d_gene: TRBD1
v_gene: TRBV7-8
j_gene: TRBJ2-1
CDR3aa: ASSREQGTSYNEQF

d_gene: TRBD1
v_gene: TRBV10-3
j_gene: TRBJ2-2
CDR3aa: AISEDGQGAAGELF

d_gene: NA
v_gene: TRBV7-9
j_gene: TRBJ2-1
CDR3aa: ASSLLVQNYNEQF

d_gene: TRBD1
v_gene: TRBV7-9
j_gene: TRBJ2-2
CDR3aa: ASTSGGTGELF

d_gene: NA
v_gene: TRBV2
j_gene: TRBJ1-5
CDR3aa: ASTNLGGQPQH

d_gene: NA
v_gene: TRBV10-3
j_gene: TRBJ1-2
CDR3aa: AIRDQDSPNYGYT

d_gene: TRBD1
v_gene: TRBV28
j_gene: TRBJ2-7
CDR3aa: ASSVPRGPTYEQY

d_gene: TRBD2
v_gene: TRBV7-6
j_gene: TRBJ2-7
CDR3aa: ASSLVSSGEYEQY

d_gene: TRBD1
v_gene: TRBV4-1
j_gene: TRBJ1-1
CDR3aa: ASSHRTGDTEAF

d_gene: NA
v_gene: TRBV3-1/TRBV3-2
j_gene: TRBJ1-2
CDR3aa: ASSQGPGVGYT

d_gene: TRBD2
v_gene: TRBV12-3/TRBV12-4
j_gene: TRBJ2-5
CDR3aa: ASTPGLVETQY

d_gene: NA
v_gene: TRBV27
j_gene: TRBJ1-5
CDR3aa: ASSLYSAGQPQH

d_gene: NA
v_gene: TRBV18
j_gene: TRBJ1-3
CDR3aa: ASSPMRPSTGNTIY

d_gene: NA
v_gene: TRBV24-1
j_gene: TRBJ1-3
CDR3aa: ATSDLSVPGISGNTIY

d_gene: NA
v_gene: TRBV5-1
j_gene: TRBJ2-7
CDR3aa: ASSPDSSYEQY

d_gene: NA
v_gene: TRBV19
j_gene: TRBJ1-5
CDR3aa: ASRYLRDSNQPQH

d_gene: NA
v_gene: TRBV5-6
j_gene: TRBJ1-5
CDR3aa: ASSSRSRGRPQH

d_gene: TRBD2
v_gene: TRBV19
j_gene: TRBJ2-7
CDR3aa: ASSIMASGRAAYEQY

d_gene: NA
v_gene: TRBV5-8
j_gene: TRBJ1-2
CDR3aa: ASSLGTDRVRGYT

d_gene: TRBD1
v_gene: TRBV28
j_gene: TRBJ1-2
CDR3aa: ASSLVGTGGADGYT

d_gene: NA
v_gene: TRBV6-5
j_gene: TRBJ1-6
CDR3aa: ASSYFVVTAGSPLH

d_gene: NA
v_gene: TRBV5-1
j_gene: TRBJ2-7
CDR3aa: ASSLDVGFPYEQY

d_gene: TRBD1
v_gene: TRBV28
j_gene: TRBJ1-5
CDR3aa: ASIRGQGQPQH

d_gene: NA
v_gene: TRBV2
j_gene: TRBJ2-5
CDR3aa: ASNPWETQY

d_gene: TRBD2
v_gene: TRBV9
j_gene: TRBJ2-5
CDR3aa: ASSVLAGKETQY

d_gene: NA
v_gene: TRBV6-5
j_gene: TRBJ1-1
CDR3aa: ASSYGRGEAF

d_gene: TRBD1
v_gene: TRBV3-1/TRBV3-2
j_gene: TRBJ1-1
CDR3aa: ASSQPGQGPGGAF

d_gene: NA
v_gene: TRBV11-2
j_gene: TRBJ1-1
CDR3aa: ASSLVRGNTEAF

d_gene: TRBD1
v_gene: TRBV6-5
j_gene: TRBJ1-1
CDR3aa: ASSYDRGTEAF

d_gene: NA
v_gene: TRBV6-5
j_gene: TRBJ2-5
CDR3aa: ATSRVSGETQY

d_gene: TRBD1
v_gene: TRBV7-8
j_gene: TRBJ1-1
CDR3aa: ASSPRQGGNTEAF

d_gene: NA
v_gene: TRBV30
j_gene: TRBJ2-7
CDR3aa: AWSRSGEQY

d_gene: TRBD1
v_gene: TRBV20-1
j_gene: TRBJ2-1
CDR3aa: SASIGQGAYNEQF

d_gene: TRBD2
v_gene: TRBV19
j_gene: TRBJ2-2
CDR3aa: ASSNPGLAGDTGELF

d_gene: NA
v_gene: TRBV4-1
j_gene: TRBJ1-6
CDR3aa: ASSQDLSSSFLSPLH

d_gene: NA
v_gene: TRBV2
j_gene: TRBJ1-4
CDR3aa: ASSEASAATNEKLF

d_gene: NA
v_gene: TRBV7-2
j_gene: TRBJ1-1
CDR3aa: ASGLQRNTEAF

d_gene: TRBD2
v_gene: TRBV29-1
j_gene: TRBJ2-2
CDR3aa: SVRRGGADTGELF

d_gene: NA
v_gene: TRBV9
j_gene: TRBJ2-5
CDR3aa: ASSVAGSGRETQY

d_gene: NA
v_gene: TRBV19
j_gene: TRBJ2-5
CDR3aa: ASSLGSGETQY

d_gene: NA
v_gene: TRBV19
j_gene: TRBJ2-7
CDR3aa: ASKSGASYEQY

d_gene: NA
v_gene: TRBV5-8
j_gene: TRBJ2-5
CDR3aa: ASSPRQDGQETQY

d_gene: TRBD2
v_gene: TRBV5-1
j_gene: TRBJ2-1
CDR3aa: ASSSRTSRNEQF

d_gene: NA
v_gene: TRBV6-5
j_gene: TRBJ1-2
CDR3aa: ASSYGRGEFGYT

d_gene: NA
v_gene: TRBV12-3/TRBV12-4
j_gene: TRBJ1-2
CDR3aa: ASSRTAYGYT

d_gene: TRBD1
v_gene: TRBV10-3
j_gene: TRBJ1-2
CDR3aa: AITPDRVGYGYT

d_gene: NA
v_gene: TRBV6-4
j_gene: TRBJ2-7
CDR3aa: ASRSLTGRVTYEQY

d_gene: TRBD1
v_gene: TRBV10-3
j_gene: TRBJ1-2
CDR3aa: AISGTGGLMSYGYT

d_gene: NA
v_gene: TRBV4-3
j_gene: TRBJ2-3
CDR3aa: ASSQDGAGGTDTQY

d_gene: TRBD1
v_gene: TRBV6-5
j_gene: TRBJ2-5
CDR3aa: ASSRDRGKETQY